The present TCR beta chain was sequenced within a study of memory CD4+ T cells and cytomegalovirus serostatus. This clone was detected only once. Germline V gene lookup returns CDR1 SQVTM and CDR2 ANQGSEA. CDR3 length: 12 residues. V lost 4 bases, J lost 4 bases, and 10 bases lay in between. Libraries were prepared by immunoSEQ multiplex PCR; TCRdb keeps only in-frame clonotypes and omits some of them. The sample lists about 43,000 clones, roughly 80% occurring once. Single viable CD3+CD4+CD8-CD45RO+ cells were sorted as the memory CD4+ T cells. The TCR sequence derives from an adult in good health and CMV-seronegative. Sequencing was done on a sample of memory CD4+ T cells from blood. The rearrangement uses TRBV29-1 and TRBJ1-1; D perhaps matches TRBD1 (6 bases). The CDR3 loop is CSVVGQLTEAFF. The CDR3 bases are TGCAGCGTTGTGGGACAACTCACTGAAGCTTTCTTT.